This is a list of T cell receptor beta chains from one sample in a study of response to subunit inactivated influenza vaccine. TCRdb redid the calling of the RT-PCR reads with MiXCR, one entry per CDR3 protein. The sample consists of roughly 460,000 distinct CDR3 sequences, about a tenth of them appearing once. The material sequenced was PBMCs from blood, taken 40 to 50 days after vaccination. These receptors came from a man in his forties or fifties who received an inactivated influenza vaccine. The CDR3 runs from the conserved cysteine through the conserved F or W. The D gene is left open where the match is weak.

TRBJ1-1,TRBD1,TRBV5-6,CASSLAGQGRYEAFF
TRBJ2-5,TRBD1,TRBV7-8,CASSFREGQGWDAQYF
TRBJ2-6,TRBD1,TRBV5-6,CASSLKGAVLSGANVLTF
TRBJ1-1,NA,TRBV20-1,CSASNRMNTEAFF
TRBJ2-5,NA,TRBV6-5,CASSFGTAGQETQYF
TRBJ2-7,NA,TRBV7-2,CASSLPGYYEQYF
TRBJ1-2,TRBD1,TRBV5-1,CASSLPGQGGTNYGYTF
TRBJ2-1,NA,TRBV12-3/TRBV12-4,CASRSRVAGSYNEQFF
TRBJ1-6,NA,TRBV11-2,CASSLEAVSSYNSPLHF
TRBJ1-1,NA,TRBV5-1,CASSAGLREPEAFF
TRBJ2-3,NA,TRBV20-1,CSALLAGADTQYF
TRBJ2-7,TRBD1,TRBV4-3,CASSQEGTGGYEQYF
TRBJ2-5,NA,TRBV4-3,CASSQDWFSKGTQYF
TRBJ1-1,NA,TRBV18,CASSPTGQGITEAFF
TRBJ1-5,NA,TRBV6-1,CASSEAWRGWPQHF
TRBJ2-7,TRBD2,TRBV12-3/TRBV12-4,CASIGSGPSGRRGEQYF
TRBJ1-6,TRBD1,TRBV7-2,CASSPPGTGVSPLHF
TRBJ1-1,NA,TRBV11-3,CASSLRGGGGPHTEAFF
TRBJ2-7,TRBD1,TRBV7-8,CASRRQGAHEQYF
TRBJ2-1,TRBD2,TRBV20-1,CSARDPTTGLAVYNEQFF
TRBJ1-2,NA,TRBV6-1,CASSKDRQNYGYTF
TRBJ2-7,NA,TRBV29-1,CSAGTFDYEQYF
TRBJ1-1,TRBD1,TRBV6-6,CASSQRGPEAFF
TRBJ1-1,TRBD1,TRBV7-2,CASSSRTGEAEAFF
TRBJ2-6,NA,TRBV6-2/TRBV6-3,CASSLRFGANVLTF
TRBJ2-7,TRBD2,TRBV4-2,CASSQGGSGRDEQYF